The rows below give T cell receptor beta chains drawn from one sample of a study of blood T cell repertoires in COVID-19. Sequenced by immunoSEQ multiplex PCR; TCRdb stores in-frame clones only, minus some. The table shows about 110,000 clones, with over 75% occurring only once. The sample was peripheral blood. The origin of the receptors is a woman aged 80 or older with acute or convalescent COVID-19. Both conserved end residues are part of each CDR3. D genes are given only for firm matches.

j_gene	v_gene	d_gene	len	CDR3aa
TRBJ2-3	TRBV7-8	TRBD2	15	CASSRRLANEDTQYF
TRBJ2-5	TRBV5-1	TRBD2	15	CASSEAGLVAETQYF
TRBJ2-5	TRBV11-2	NA	14	CASSFTGIQETQYF
TRBJ1-1	TRBV24-1	TRBD1	12	CATSDHDRGTFF
TRBJ2-7	TRBV7-6	NA	16	CASSLASLTVRGEQYF
TRBJ2-6	TRBV11-3	NA	16	CASSLGPVSGANVLTF
TRBJ2-5	TRBV7-2	TRBD1	17	CASSSRSPDRGQETQYF
TRBJ1-3	TRBV11-2	NA	17	CASSLVDFRTTGNTIYF
TRBJ1-6	TRBV18	TRBD1	15	CASSPKTGLGSPLHF
TRBJ2-7	TRBV6-5	NA	14	CASSYGGRVYEQYF
TRBJ2-2	TRBV30	NA	13	CAWNFWNTGELFF
TRBJ1-5	TRBV12-3/TRBV12-4	NA	13	CASSDNSNQPQHF
TRBJ1-2	TRBV18	TRBD1	17	CASFQWDRAKGGYGYTF
TRBJ2-3	TRBV5-1	NA	17	CASSWTLGPLGEDTQYF
TRBJ2-3	TRBV5-1	NA	14	CASSGGLDTDTQYF
TRBJ1-2	TRBV2	TRBD1	14	CASSLGQGRDGYTF
TRBJ2-7	TRBV12-3/TRBV12-4	NA	13	CASSFVISYEQYF
TRBJ1-1	TRBV27	NA	15	CASSINRLVNTEAFF